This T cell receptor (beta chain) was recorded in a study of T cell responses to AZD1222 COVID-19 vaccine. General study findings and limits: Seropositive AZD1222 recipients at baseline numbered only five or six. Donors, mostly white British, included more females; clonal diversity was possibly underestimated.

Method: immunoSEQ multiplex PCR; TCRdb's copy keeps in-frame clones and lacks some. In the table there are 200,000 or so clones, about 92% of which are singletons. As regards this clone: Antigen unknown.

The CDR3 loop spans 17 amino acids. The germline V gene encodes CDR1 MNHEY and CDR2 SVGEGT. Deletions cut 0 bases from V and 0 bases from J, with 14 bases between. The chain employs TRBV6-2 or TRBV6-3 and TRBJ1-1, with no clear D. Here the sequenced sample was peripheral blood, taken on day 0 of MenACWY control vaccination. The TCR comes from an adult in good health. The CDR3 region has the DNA TGTGCCAGCAGTTACTCTATCGGGCGGGGAGTGAACACTGAAGCTTTCTTT. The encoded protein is CASSYSIGRGVNTEAFF.